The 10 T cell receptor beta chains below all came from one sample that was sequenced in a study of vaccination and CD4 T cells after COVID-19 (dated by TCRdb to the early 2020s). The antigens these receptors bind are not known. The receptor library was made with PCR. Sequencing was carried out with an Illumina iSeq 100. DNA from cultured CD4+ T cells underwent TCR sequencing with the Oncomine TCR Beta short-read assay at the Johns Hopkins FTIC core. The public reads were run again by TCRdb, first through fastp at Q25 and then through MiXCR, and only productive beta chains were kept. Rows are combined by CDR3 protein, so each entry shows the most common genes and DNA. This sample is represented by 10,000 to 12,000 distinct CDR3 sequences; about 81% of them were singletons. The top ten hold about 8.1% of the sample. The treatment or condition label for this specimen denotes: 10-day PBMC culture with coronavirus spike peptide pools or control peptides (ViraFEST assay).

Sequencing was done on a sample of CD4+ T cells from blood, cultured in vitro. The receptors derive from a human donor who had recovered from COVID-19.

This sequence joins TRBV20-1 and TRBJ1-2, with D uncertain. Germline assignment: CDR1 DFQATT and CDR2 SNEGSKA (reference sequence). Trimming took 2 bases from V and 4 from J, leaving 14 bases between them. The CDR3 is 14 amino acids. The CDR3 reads CSARRVDGPYGYTF. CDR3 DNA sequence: TGCAGTGCTAGAAGGGTAGACGGCCCCTATGGCTACACCTTC.

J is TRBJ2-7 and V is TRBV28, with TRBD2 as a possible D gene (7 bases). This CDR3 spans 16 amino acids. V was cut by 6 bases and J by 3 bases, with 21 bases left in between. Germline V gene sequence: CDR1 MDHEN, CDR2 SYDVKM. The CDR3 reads CASRGGGSRTLYEQYF. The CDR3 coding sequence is TGTGCCAGCAGGGGGGGGGGCTCCCGGACCCTCTACGAGCAGTACTTC.

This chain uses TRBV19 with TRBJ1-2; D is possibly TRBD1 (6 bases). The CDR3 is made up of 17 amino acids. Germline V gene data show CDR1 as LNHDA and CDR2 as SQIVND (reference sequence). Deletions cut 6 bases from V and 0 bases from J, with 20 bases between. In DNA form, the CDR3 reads TGTGCCAGTAGGCACCTGCAGGGGTCCATAGCTAACTATGGCTACACCTTC. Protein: CASRHLQGSIANYGYTF.

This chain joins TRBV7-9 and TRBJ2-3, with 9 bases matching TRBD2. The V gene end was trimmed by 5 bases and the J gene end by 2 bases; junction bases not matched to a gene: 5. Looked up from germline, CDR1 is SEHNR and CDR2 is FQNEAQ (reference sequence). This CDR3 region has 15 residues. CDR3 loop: CASSPRLAATDTQYF. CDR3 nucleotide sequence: TGTGCCAGCAGCCCCAGACTAGCGGCCACAGATACGCAGTATTTT.

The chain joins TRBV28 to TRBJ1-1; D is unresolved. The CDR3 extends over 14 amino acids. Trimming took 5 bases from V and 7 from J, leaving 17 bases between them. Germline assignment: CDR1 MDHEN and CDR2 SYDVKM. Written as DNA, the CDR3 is TGTGCCAGCAGTATCCAAGGTCGGATTGGTGAAGCTTTCTTT. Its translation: CASSIQGRIGEAFF.

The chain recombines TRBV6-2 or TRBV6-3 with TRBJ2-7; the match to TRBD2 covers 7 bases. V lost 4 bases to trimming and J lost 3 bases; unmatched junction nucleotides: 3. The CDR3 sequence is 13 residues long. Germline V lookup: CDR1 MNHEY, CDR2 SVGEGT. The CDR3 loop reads CASSWGGVYEQYF. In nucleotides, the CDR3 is TGTGCCAGCAGTTGGGGGGGAGTCTACGAGCAGTACTTC.

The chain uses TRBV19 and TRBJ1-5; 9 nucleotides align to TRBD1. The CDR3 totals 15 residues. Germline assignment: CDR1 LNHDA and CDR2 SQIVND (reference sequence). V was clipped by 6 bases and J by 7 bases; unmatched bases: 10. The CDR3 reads CASRTPGTGNQPQHF. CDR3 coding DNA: TGTGCCAGTAGAACGCCCGGGACAGGGAACCAGCCCCAGCATTTT. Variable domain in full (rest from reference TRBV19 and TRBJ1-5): DGGITQSPKYLFRKEGQNVTLSCEQNLNHDAMYWYRQDPGQGLRLIYYSQIVNDFQKGDIAEGYSVSREKKESFPLTVTSAQKNPTAFYLCASRTPGTGNQPQHFGDGTRLSIL.

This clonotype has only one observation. CDR3 amino acids: CASTNPPGLAGGNTGELFF. In DNA form, the CDR3 reads TGTGCCAGCACCAATCCACCGGGACTAGCGGGAGGGAACACCGGGGAGCTGTTTTTT. The J gene is TRBJ2-2, the V gene TRBV28; 15 nucleotides align to TRBD2. Germline CDR1 MDHEN, CDR2 SYDVKM. The ends lost 7 bases at V and 1 base at J; junction bases unmatched: 10. The CDR3 covers 19 residues.

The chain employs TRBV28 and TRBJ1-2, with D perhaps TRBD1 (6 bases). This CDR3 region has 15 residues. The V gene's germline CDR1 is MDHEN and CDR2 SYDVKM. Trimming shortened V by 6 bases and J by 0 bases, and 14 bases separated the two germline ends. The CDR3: CASRAYTGSNYGYTF. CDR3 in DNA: TGTGCCAGCAGGGCTTATACAGGGTCTAACTATGGCTACACCTTC.

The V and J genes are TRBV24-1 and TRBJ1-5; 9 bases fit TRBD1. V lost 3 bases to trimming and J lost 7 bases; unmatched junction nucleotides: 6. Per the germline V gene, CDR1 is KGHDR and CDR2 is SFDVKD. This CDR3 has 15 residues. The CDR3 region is CATSDPRQGEQPQHF. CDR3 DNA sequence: TGTGCCACCAGTGATCCGAGACAGGGGGAACAGCCCCAGCATTTT.